This T cell receptor (beta chain) was obtained from a study of cytomegalovirus exposure and HLA in healthy donors. Overall study context: Ancestry clustering placed about four fifths of roughly 410 genotyped donors in the Caucasian-associated cluster.

The V segment lost 1 base and the J segment 7 bases; nucleotides outside the gene matches: 10. The germline V gene has CDR1 LNHNV and CDR2 YYDKDF (reference sequence). The CDR3 has 16 amino acids. Researchers ran the PCR with 60 Vbeta and 13 Jbeta primers. Profiling relied on immunoSEQ multiplex PCR, and the TCRdb table lists in-frame clones only, not all of them. This table has about 130,000 clones, over 65% appearing once. Study findings and constraints: There were reportedly fewer N-insertions in an Asian-associated ancestry cluster than the roughly 670-donor mean, in a later analysis.

This clone came up once. What it binds is not known. The rearrangement links TRBV15 to TRBJ2-1; 7 bases are shared with TRBD2. This clonotype was sampled from a man aged 50-59 years in good health and CMV-seronegative. The sample taken for sequencing was PBMCs. Here the CDR3 reads CATSRGRDYGENEQFF. CDR3 nucleotides: TGTGCCACCAGCAGAGGGCGGGACTATGGGGAGAATGAGCAGTTCTTC.